The rows below give T cell receptor beta chains drawn from one sample of a study of T cell repertoires in cytomegalovirus infection. A single record per CDR3 protein comes from TCRdb applying MiXCR to the reads. The sample lists around 530,000 distinct CDR3 sequences, 26% seen once, with about 12% in the top ten. Sequenced input: PBMCs. Receptors were obtained from a human donor in good health (CMV status not recorded). Some clones in this sample may be carry-over from other donors' samples. The CDR3 runs from the conserved cysteine through the conserved F or W. The D gene is left open where the match is weak. Expanded clones are given a class, and other clones once, few, many or no size at all.

D gene: TRBD1
J gene: TRBJ2-5
V gene: TRBV20-1
clone size: -
CDR3 protein: CSAHGQGEGQETQYF
CDR3 DNA: TGCAGTGCTCACGGACAGGGAGAGGGTCAAGAGACCCAGTACTTC

D gene: TRBD2
J gene: TRBJ2-1
V gene: TRBV10-3
clone size: few
CDR3 protein: CAISGSAGGRNEQFF
CDR3 DNA: TGTGCCATCAGTGGATCGGCGGGAGGGAGGAATGAGCAGTTCTTC

D gene: -
J gene: TRBJ2-7
V gene: TRBV7-2
clone size: many
CDR3 protein: CASSPSWGSEQYF
CDR3 DNA: TGTGCCAGCAGCCCCTCTTGGGGGTCCGAGCAGTACTTC

D gene: -
J gene: TRBJ2-7
V gene: TRBV6-2/TRBV6-3
clone size: -
CDR3 protein: CASSLVNGYEQYF
CDR3 DNA: TGTGCCAGCAGTCTAGTCAACGGGTACGAGCAGTACTTC

D gene: -
J gene: TRBJ2-5
V gene: TRBV5-4
clone size: -
CDR3 protein: CASSLDAGYETQYF
CDR3 DNA: TGTGCCAGCAGCTTGGATGCAGGGTACGAGACCCAGTACTTC

D gene: -
J gene: TRBJ2-2
V gene: TRBV4-1
clone size: few
CDR3 protein: CASSQDRTGELFF
CDR3 DNA: TGCGCCAGCAGCCAAGATCGAACCGGGGAGCTGTTTTTT

D gene: -
J gene: TRBJ2-3
V gene: TRBV11-1
clone size: -
CDR3 protein: CASSFIREWADTQYF
CDR3 DNA: TGTGCCAGCAGCTTTATCAGGGAGTGGGCAGATACGCAGTATTTT

D gene: -
J gene: TRBJ2-7
V gene: TRBV27
clone size: few
CDR3 protein: CASGPGLVYEQYF
CDR3 DNA: TGTGCCAGCGGGCCGGGACTGGTCTACGAGCAGTACTTC

D gene: -
J gene: TRBJ2-1
V gene: TRBV6-6
clone size: -
CDR3 protein: CASSSGREQFF
CDR3 DNA: TGTGCCAGCAGTTCCGGAAGAGAGCAGTTCTTC

D gene: TRBD1
J gene: TRBJ1-2
V gene: TRBV5-1
clone size: few
CDR3 protein: CASSLPGQGSGGYTF
CDR3 DNA: TGCGCCAGCAGCTTGCCGGGACAGGGATCAGGCGGCTACACCTTC

D gene: TRBD1
J gene: TRBJ1-5
V gene: TRBV7-9
clone size: few
CDR3 protein: CASSLAIAGGYNQPQHF
CDR3 DNA: TGTGCCAGCAGCTTAGCGATCGCAGGGGGCTACAATCAGCCCCAGCATTTT

D gene: TRBD1
J gene: TRBJ1-4
V gene: TRBV30
clone size: -
CDR3 protein: CAWSEGTGYEKLFF
CDR3 DNA: TGTGCCTGGAGCGAAGGGACAGGATACGAAAAACTGTTTTTT

D gene: -
J gene: TRBJ2-1
V gene: TRBV7-2
clone size: few
CDR3 protein: CASSRFRDSPYNEQFF
CDR3 DNA: TGTGCCAGCAGCAGATTCCGGGACTCCCCCTACAATGAGCAGTTCTTC

D gene: TRBD1
J gene: TRBJ1-1
V gene: TRBV19
clone size: few
CDR3 protein: CASSMDRGMGTEAFF
CDR3 DNA: TGTGCCAGTAGTATGGACAGGGGAATGGGAACTGAAGCTTTCTTT

D gene: -
J gene: TRBJ1-5
V gene: TRBV18
clone size: few
CDR3 protein: CASSPPDGGLNQPQHF
CDR3 DNA: TGTGCCAGCTCACCACCGGATGGGGGTTTGAATCAGCCCCAGCATTTT

D gene: -
J gene: TRBJ2-5
V gene: TRBV13
clone size: few
CDR3 protein: CASSLAATQETQYF
CDR3 DNA: TGTGCCAGCAGCTTAGCGGCAACACAAGAGACCCAGTACTTC

D gene: TRBD2
J gene: TRBJ2-7
V gene: TRBV6-2/TRBV6-3
clone size: -
CDR3 protein: CASSFPMSSGTTYEQYF
CDR3 DNA: TGTGCCAGCAGTTTCCCCATGAGTAGCGGGACTACCTACGAGCAGTACTTC

D gene: -
J gene: TRBJ1-2
V gene: TRBV7-9
clone size: -
CDR3 protein: CASSLRGGSGSDGYTF
CDR3 DNA: TGTGCCAGCAGCCTCAGAGGGGGAAGCGGTTCGGATGGCTACACCTTC

D gene: -
J gene: TRBJ1-5
V gene: TRBV24-1
clone size: few
CDR3 protein: CATSDSGQGQPQHF
CDR3 DNA: TGTGCCACCAGTGATTCAGGGCAGGGGCAGCCCCAGCATTTT

D gene: -
J gene: TRBJ1-1
V gene: TRBV4-1
clone size: -
CDR3 protein: CASSPWTTNTEAFF
CDR3 DNA: TGCGCCAGCAGCCCATGGACTACTAACACTGAAGCTTTCTTT

D gene: TRBD1
J gene: TRBJ2-4
V gene: TRBV10-2
clone size: few
CDR3 protein: CASSANRGTKNIQYF
CDR3 DNA: TGCGCCAGCAGTGCTAACAGGGGGACCAAAAACATTCAGTACTTC

D gene: TRBD2
J gene: TRBJ2-1
V gene: TRBV7-9
clone size: few
CDR3 protein: CASSHSGRAVDEQFF
CDR3 DNA: TGTGCCAGCAGCCATAGCGGGAGGGCCGTAGATGAGCAGTTCTTC

D gene: TRBD1
J gene: TRBJ1-4
V gene: TRBV7-2
clone size: many
CDR3 protein: CASSTQTGGQEKLFF
CDR3 DNA: TGTGCCAGCAGCACCCAGACAGGGGGCCAAGAAAAACTGTTTTTT

D gene: -
J gene: TRBJ1-6
V gene: TRBV7-2
clone size: many
CDR3 protein: CASSFTWNSPLHF
CDR3 DNA: TGTGCCAGCAGCTTTACTTGGAATTCACCCCTCCACTTT

D gene: -
J gene: TRBJ1-2
V gene: TRBV5-4
clone size: -
CDR3 protein: CASSLGTKQPYGYTF
CDR3 DNA: TGTGCCAGCAGCTTGGGGACCAAGCAACCCTATGGCTACACCTTC

D gene: TRBD2
J gene: TRBJ2-6
V gene: TRBV29-1
clone size: -
CDR3 protein: CSVNGGAQAGANVLTF
CDR3 DNA: TGCAGCGTGAACGGGGGGGCCCAGGCTGGGGCCAACGTCCTGACTTTC

D gene: -
J gene: TRBJ1-1
V gene: TRBV9
clone size: -
CDR3 protein: CASSVGTSNTEAFF
CDR3 DNA: TGTGCCAGCAGCGTAGGGACAAGTAACACTGAAGCTTTCTTT

D gene: -
J gene: TRBJ2-3
V gene: TRBV10-3
clone size: -
CDR3 protein: CAIRGASTDTQYF
CDR3 DNA: TGTGCCATCAGGGGCGCCAGCACAGATACGCAGTATTTT